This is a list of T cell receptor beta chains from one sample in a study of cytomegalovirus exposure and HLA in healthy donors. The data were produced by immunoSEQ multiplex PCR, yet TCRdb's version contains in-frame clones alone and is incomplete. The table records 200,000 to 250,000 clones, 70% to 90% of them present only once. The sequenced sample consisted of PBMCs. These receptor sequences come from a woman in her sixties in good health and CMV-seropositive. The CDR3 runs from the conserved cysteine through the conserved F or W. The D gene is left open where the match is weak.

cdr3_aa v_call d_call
CASSSDLAGGAGTQYF TRBV27 TRBD2
CASSPQPPTGGYNEQFF TRBV7-3 TRBD2
CASSMTAVEAGNEQFF TRBV19 .
CASSLRLAGAIDTQYF TRBV2 TRBD2
CASRGGAGGIAGTGELFF TRBV21-1 .
CASSLNSGNGYTF TRBV5-1 .
CASSLTHPPYMAETQYF TRBV28 .
CSVDSSGANVLTF TRBV29-1 .
CASSAGRGSDTQYF TRBV2 .
CASSRLAGLNTGELFF TRBV19 TRBD2
CALQGASGNTIYF TRBV30 TRBD1
CASSQVGTGAVEAFF TRBV4-1 TRBD1
CASSPGTGVLNYEQYF TRBV18 TRBD1
CASSDGLAGYEQYF TRBV10-1 TRBD2
CASEGADYEQYF TRBV4-1 .
CASSFSTSGSSYNEQFF TRBV9 TRBD2
CASSVGRTGEETQYF TRBV9 TRBD1
CASSLDSGYEQYF TRBV5-1 .
CASSLRGLYGYTF TRBV28 TRBD1
CASSLRGGETQYF TRBV7-3 .
CASSVSWIRGYTDTQYF TRBV9 TRBD1
CASNELPGKETQYF TRBV7-9 .
CASSQVLAEAAIYNEQFF TRBV4-1 TRBD2
CASSSGRVSNRAFF TRBV6-5 .
CAIGVQGSEAFF TRBV10-3 .
CASSLGVQGTSYRYTF TRBV7-8 TRBD1
CASSYSTRVYEQYF TRBV6-6 .
CASSPGGGAGAYNEQFF TRBV7-2 TRBD2
CASSSEAGGPKEQFF TRBV5-6 TRBD2
CASNPGTGETGELFF TRBV27 TRBD1
CAIRGQPNTEAFF TRBV10-3 .
CASSLVSAGGTDTQYF TRBV5-1 TRBD2
CASSPTGASYTF TRBV7-2 TRBD1
CASTTGIAKNIQYF TRBV2 .
CASTLKTTYGYTF TRBV28 .
CASSQGTSGRVYNEQFF TRBV14 TRBD2
CASSLRGSSSYNEQFF TRBV11-3 .
CASRRGLQETQYF TRBV19 .
CASRHTGTGSYEQYF TRBV5-5 TRBD1
CASRGQGVGDTQYF TRBV5-1 TRBD1
CASSVSGGLGEQYF TRBV9 TRBD2
CASSPRASGRAGHEQFF TRBV14 TRBD2
CASSLGQGSSYGYTF TRBV5-8 TRBD1
CAISEGHSNQPQHF TRBV10-3 .
CASSPDSHYGYTF TRBV18 .
CASSPFQETQYF TRBV28 .
CATSSRQGPGEKLFF TRBV15 TRBD1
CASSLGPDFRYETQYF TRBV11-2 .